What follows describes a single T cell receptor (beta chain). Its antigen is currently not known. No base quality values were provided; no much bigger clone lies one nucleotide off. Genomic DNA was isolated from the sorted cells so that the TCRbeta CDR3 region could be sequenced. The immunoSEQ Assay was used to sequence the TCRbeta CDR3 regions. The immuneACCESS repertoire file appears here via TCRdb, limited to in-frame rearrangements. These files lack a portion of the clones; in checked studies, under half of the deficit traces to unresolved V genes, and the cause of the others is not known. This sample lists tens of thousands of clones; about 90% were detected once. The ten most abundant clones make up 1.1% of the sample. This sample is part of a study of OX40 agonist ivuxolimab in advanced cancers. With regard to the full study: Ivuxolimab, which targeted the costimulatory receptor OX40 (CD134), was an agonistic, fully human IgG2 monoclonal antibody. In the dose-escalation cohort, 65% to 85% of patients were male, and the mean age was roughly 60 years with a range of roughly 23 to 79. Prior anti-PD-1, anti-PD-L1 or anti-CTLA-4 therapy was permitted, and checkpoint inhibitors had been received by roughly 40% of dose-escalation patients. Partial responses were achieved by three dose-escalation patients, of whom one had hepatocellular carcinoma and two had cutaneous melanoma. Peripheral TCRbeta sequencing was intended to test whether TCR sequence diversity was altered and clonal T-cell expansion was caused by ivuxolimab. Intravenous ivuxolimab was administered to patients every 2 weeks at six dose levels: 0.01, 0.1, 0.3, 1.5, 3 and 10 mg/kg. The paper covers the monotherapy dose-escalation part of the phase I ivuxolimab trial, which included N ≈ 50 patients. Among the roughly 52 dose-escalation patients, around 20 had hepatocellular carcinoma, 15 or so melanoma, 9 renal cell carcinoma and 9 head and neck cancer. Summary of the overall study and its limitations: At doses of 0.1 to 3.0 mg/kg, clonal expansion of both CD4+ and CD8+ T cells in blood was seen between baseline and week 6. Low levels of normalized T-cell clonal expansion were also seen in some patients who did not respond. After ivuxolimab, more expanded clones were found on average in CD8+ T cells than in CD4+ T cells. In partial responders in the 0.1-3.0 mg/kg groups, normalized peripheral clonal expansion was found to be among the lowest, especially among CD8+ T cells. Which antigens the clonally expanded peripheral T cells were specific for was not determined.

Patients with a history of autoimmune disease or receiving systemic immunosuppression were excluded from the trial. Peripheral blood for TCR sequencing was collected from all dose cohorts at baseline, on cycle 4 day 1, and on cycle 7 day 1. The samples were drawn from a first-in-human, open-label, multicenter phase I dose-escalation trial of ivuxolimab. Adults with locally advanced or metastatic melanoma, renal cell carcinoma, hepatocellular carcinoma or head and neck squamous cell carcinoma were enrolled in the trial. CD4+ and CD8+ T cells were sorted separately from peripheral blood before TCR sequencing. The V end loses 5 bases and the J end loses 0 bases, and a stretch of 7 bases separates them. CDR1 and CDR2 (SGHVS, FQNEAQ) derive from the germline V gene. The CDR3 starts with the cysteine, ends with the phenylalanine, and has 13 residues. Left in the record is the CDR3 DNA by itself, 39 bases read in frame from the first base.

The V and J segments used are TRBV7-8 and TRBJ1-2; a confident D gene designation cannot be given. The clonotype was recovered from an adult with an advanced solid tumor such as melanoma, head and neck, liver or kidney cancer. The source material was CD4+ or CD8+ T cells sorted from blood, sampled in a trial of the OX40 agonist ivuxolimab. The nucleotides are TGTGCCAGCAGCCTAGACTCTAACTATGGCTACACCTTC. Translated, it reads CASSLDSNYGYTF.